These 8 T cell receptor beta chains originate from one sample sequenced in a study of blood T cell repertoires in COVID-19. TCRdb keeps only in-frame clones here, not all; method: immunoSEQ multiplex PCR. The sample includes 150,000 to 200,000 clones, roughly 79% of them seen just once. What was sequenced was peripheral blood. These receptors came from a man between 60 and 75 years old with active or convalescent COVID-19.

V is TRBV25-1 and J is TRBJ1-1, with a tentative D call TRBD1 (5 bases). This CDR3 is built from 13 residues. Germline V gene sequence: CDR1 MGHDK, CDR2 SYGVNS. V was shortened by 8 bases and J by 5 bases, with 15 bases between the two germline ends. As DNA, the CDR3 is TGTGCCAGCGGCTCAGGGCGGGAGACTGAAGCTTTCTTT. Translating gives CASGSGRETEAFF.

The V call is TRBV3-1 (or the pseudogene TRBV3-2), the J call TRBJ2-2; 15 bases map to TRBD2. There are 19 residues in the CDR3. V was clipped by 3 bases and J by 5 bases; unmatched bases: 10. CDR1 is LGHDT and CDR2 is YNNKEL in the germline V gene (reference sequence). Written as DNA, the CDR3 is TGTGCCAGCAGCCACCAGAGGACTAGCGGGAGGGCCTCTACCGGGGAGCTGTTTTTT. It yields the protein CASSHQRTSGRASTGELFF.

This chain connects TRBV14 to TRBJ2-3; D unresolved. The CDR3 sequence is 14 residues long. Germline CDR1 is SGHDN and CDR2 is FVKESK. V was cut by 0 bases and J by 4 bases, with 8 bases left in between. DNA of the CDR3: TGTGCCAGCAGCCAAGATCTAGGAGCAGATACGCAGTATTTT. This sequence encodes CASSQDLGADTQYF.

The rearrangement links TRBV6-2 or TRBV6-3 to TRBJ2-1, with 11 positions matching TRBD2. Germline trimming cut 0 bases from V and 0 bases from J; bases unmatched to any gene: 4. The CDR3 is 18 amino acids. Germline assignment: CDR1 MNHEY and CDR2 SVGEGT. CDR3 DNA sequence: TGTGCCAGCAGTTACTCACTAGCGGGAGCCGGCTCCTACAATGAGCAGTTCTTC. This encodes CASSYSLAGAGSYNEQFF.

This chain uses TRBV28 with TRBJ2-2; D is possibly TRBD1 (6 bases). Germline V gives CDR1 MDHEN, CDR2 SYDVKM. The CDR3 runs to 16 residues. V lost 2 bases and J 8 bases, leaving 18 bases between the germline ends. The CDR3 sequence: CASSLAGTIRAGELFF. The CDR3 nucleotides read TGTGCCAGCAGTTTAGCCGGGACAATTAGGGCGGGGGAGCTGTTTTTT.

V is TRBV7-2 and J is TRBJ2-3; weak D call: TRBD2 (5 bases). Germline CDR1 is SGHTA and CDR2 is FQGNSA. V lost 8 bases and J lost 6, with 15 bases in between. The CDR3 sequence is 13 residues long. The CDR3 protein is CASVQRGGDTQYF. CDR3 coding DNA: TGTGCCAGCGTCCAACGGGGTGGCGATACGCAGTATTTT.

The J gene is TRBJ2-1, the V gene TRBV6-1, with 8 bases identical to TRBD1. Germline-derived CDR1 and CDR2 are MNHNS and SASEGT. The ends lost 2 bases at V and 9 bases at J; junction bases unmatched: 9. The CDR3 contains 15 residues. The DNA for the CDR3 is TGTGCCAGCAGTGAATGGGGCGACAGGGGTCCTGAGCAGTTCTTC. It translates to CASSEWGDRGPEQFF.

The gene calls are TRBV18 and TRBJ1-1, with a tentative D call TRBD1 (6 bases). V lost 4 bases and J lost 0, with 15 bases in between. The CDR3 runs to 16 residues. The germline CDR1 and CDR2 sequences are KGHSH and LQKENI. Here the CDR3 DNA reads TGTGCCAGCTCACGTACAGGGCCGGGACTGAACACTGAAGCTTTCTTT. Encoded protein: CASSRTGPGLNTEAFF.